The 17 T cell receptor beta chains given below trace back to one sample, sequenced in a study of CD8 T cells in Susac syndrome. Random hexamers were used to reverse transcribe 0.5 to 1 ug of RNA. TCRdb independently ran MiXCR on the immunoSEQ multiplex PCR reads; one entry per CDR3 protein. The table shows 250,000 to 300,000 distinct CDR3 sequences, with roughly 90% occurring only once. Source material: CD8+ T cells from PBMCs. Receptor source: a human donor with multiple sclerosis.

This clonotype was counted once. V and J are TRBV6-2 or TRBV6-3 and TRBJ2-1; D is tentatively TRBD1 or TRBD2 (6 bases each). The CDR3 totals 14 residues. The ends were cut back, 0 bases at V and 9 bases at J, with 12 bases in the middle. Germline CDR1 MNHEY, CDR2 SVGEGT. The CDR3 sequence: CASSYSRGVGEQFF. CDR3 DNA: TGTGCCAGCAGTTACTCGAGGGGGGTAGGTGAGCAGTTCTTC.

This rearrangement joins TRBV4-2 to TRBJ1-3; D uncertain. The CDR3 consists of 16 residues. Per the germline V gene, CDR1 is LGHNA and CDR2 is YNFKEQ. V lost 4 bases to trimming and J lost 3 bases, with 16 bases between them. CDR3 region: CASSLRAGAGGNTIYF. In DNA, the CDR3 is TGTGCCAGCAGCCTACGGGCGGGAGCAGGTGGAAACACCATATATTTT.

This clonotype is a singleton in its sample. V gene TRBV4-2 combines with J gene TRBJ2-7; tentatively, D is TRBD2 (6 bases). Between the trimmed V and J ends, which lost 0 bases and 2 bases, there was a span of 11 bases. The V gene's germline CDR1 is LGHNA and CDR2 YNFKEQ. CDR3 length equals 15 residues. The CDR3 reads CASSQEWGTPYEQYF. The CDR3 nucleotides read TGTGCCAGCAGCCAAGAGTGGGGGACTCCCTACGAGCAGTACTTC.

V is TRBV13 and J is TRBJ2-6; D is ambiguous. Between the trimmed V and J ends, which lost 6 bases and 0 bases, there was a span of 3 bases. Per germline, CDR1 PRHDT and CDR2 FYEKMQ (reference sequence). The CDR3 length is 13 residues. The CDR3 DNA is TGTGCCAGCAGGGACTCTGGGGCCAACGTCCTGACTTTC. This gives the protein CASRDSGANVLTF.

With respect to this clonotype: A junction end diverges from the germline sequence, so it may reflect a read error. J is TRBJ2-5 and V is TRBV7-7, with D perhaps TRBD2 (6 bases). Germline V gives CDR1 SSHAT, CDR2 FNYEAQ (reference sequence). This CDR3 spans 14 amino acids. The CDR3 loop is CASSSGSVGETQYF. The DNA for the CDR3 is TGTGCTAGCAGCTCCGGGAGCGTCGGGGAGACCCAGTACTTC.

This clonotype was seen a single time. The chain has TRBV6-5 and TRBJ2-7; 8 bases map to TRBD2. The CDR3 extends over 14 amino acids. V shed 6 bases, J shed 8 bases, and the junction held 12 bases outside the gene matches. CDR1 MNHEY and CDR2 SVGAGI come from the germline V gene. The CDR3 DNA reads as TGTGCCAGCAGCCCCGGGGGGGGGATTTCGAAGCAGTACTTC. Its protein is CASSPGGGISKQYF.

The chain joins TRBV4-1 to TRBJ2-3; D is uncertain. This CDR3 comprises 18 residues. The germline gives CDR1 MGHRA, CDR2 YSYEKL. V dropped 3 bases and J dropped 4 bases, with 23 bases sitting between them. Here the CDR3 DNA reads TGCGCCAGCAGCCAGCAGGCAGTGTCTCCGGCCGGAGCAGATACGCAGTATTTT. This codes for CASSQQAVSPAGADTQYF.

The chain combines TRBV7-9 with TRBJ2-7; D might be TRBD2 (6 bases). V was clipped by 5 bases and J by 6 bases, with 14 bases between them. Germline loops: CDR1 SEHNR, CDR2 FQNEAQ (reference sequence). The CDR3 totals 13 residues. The DNA for the CDR3 is TGTGCCAGCAGCCCCGAGGGAGGTCGCGAGCAGTACTTC. Residues: CASSPEGGREQYF.

The V call is TRBV5-5, the J call TRBJ1-2; 7 nucleotides match TRBD1. The CDR3 covers 17 residues. The germline V gene encodes CDR1 SGHKS and CDR2 YYEKEE (reference sequence). V dropped 4 bases and J dropped 6; count of bases not matched to a gene: 18. CDR3 bases: TGTGCCAGCAGCGAGGGGACAGCGTCTTTGCCCTGGGATGGCTACACCTTC. It is translated as CASSEGTASLPWDGYTF.

This chain connects TRBV19 to TRBJ2-6; D is ambiguous. In germline, CDR1 is LNHDA, CDR2 SQIVND (reference sequence). The CDR3 totals 16 residues. Trimming removed 6 bases at V and 4 bases at J, with 16 bases between. CDR3 in DNA: TGTGCCAGTAGCCCCAGTTCTGGGGTGGGGGCCAACGTCCTGACTTTC. It is translated as CASSPSSGVGANVLTF.

The rearrangement links TRBV9 to TRBJ2-7; 7 bases match TRBD2. CDR3 length: 17 residues. The J segment lost 5 bases and the V segment lost 0 bases, leaving 14 bases of the junction unmatched. Germline V gene sequence: CDR1 SGDLS, CDR2 YYNGEE. CDR3: CASSVAPGAGAGNEQYF. For the CDR3, the DNA is TGTGCCAGCAGCGTAGCCCCTGGGGCGGGAGCTGGGAACGAGCAGTACTTC.

The rearrangement links TRBV7-3 to TRBJ2-3; 10 nucleotides line up with TRBD1. V lost 5 bases and J lost 4; bases outside the gene matches: 6. Germline CDR1 reads SGHTA; CDR2 reads FQGTGA. The CDR3 consists of 15 residues. CDR3 nucleotide sequence: TGTGCCAGCAGCCCGACAGGGGGCATGTCAGATACGCAGTATTTT. Protein product: CASSPTGGMSDTQYF.

The chain carries TRBV6-4 and TRBJ1-5; D is uncertain. This CDR3 comprises 13 residues. Germline V CDR1 and CDR2: MRHNA, SNTAGT. V gave up 3 bases and J gave up 1 base, with 4 bases separating them. CDR3 in amino acids: CASSEGSNQPQHF. Written as DNA, the CDR3 is TGTGCCAGCAGTGAAGGGAGCAATCAGCCCCAGCATTTT.

Written as DNA, the CDR3 is TGCGCCAGCAGTGAGGCAGAGATCTCCTACGAGCAGTACTTC. This codes for CASSEAEISYEQYF. This chain connects TRBV4-1 to TRBJ2-7; no reliable D call. Germline V CDR1 and CDR2: MGHRA, YSYEKL. The CDR3 contains 14 residues. V shed 6 bases and J shed 0 bases, with 12 bases lying between them.

The chain uses TRBV24-1 and TRBJ1-2; a possible D gene is TRBD1 (5 bases). Trimming removed 1 base at V and 8 bases at J, with 10 bases between. Germline-derived CDR1 and CDR2 are KGHDR and SFDVKD. The CDR3 runs 13 residues. CDR3 region: CATSDFQGRGYTF. CDR3 nucleotides: TGTGCCACCAGTGATTTCCAGGGTCGGGGCTACACCTTC.

The rearrangement joins TRBV7-2 to TRBJ2-1, with 9 bases identical to TRBD2. CDR1 is SGHTA, CDR2 FQGNSA, per germline. The CDR3 contains 17 residues. Trimming at V came to 8 bases and at J to 5 bases, leaving 16 bases not matched to a gene. The CDR3: CASLRGGAHSTHNEQFF. The CDR3 nucleotides are TGTGCCAGCCTGCGGGGGGGCGCACACTCTACTCACAATGAGCAGTTCTTC.

J is TRBJ2-2 and V is TRBV7-9; 13 bases align to TRBD2. V dropped 7 bases and J dropped 3; count of bases not matched to a gene: 8. The CDR3 runs 17 residues. Germline CDR1 reads SEHNR; CDR2 reads FQNEAQ (reference sequence). The CDR3 sequence is CASTMGLAGPHTGELFF. The DNA for the CDR3 is TGTGCCAGCACCATGGGACTAGCGGGACCACACACCGGGGAGCTGTTTTTT.